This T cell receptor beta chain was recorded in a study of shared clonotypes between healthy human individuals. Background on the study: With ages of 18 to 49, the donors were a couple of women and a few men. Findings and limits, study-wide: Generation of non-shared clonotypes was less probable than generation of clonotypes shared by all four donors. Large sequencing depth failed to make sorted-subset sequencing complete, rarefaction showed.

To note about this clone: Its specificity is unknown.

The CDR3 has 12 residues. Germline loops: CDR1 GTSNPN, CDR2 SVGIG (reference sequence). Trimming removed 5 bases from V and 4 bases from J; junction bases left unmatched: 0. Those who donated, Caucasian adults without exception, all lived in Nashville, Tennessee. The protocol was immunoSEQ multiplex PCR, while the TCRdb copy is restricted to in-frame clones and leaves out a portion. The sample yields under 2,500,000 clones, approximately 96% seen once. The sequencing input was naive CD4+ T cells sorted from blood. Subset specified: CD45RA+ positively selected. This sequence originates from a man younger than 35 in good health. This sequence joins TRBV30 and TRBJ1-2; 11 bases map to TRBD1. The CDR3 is CAWGTGGYGYTF. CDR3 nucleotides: TGTGCCTGGGGGACAGGGGGCTATGGCTACACCTTC. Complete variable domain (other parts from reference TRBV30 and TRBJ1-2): SQTIHQWPATLVQPVGSPLSLECTVEGTSNPNLYWYRQAAGRGLQLLFYSVGIGQISSEVPQNLSASRPQDRQFILSSKKLLLSDSGFYLCAWGTGGYGYTFGSGTRLTVV.